The clone carrying this T cell receptor (beta chain) turned up a few times. The antigen is unknown. The source of the sample is a study of response to subunit inactivated influenza vaccine. TCRdb reprocessed the RT-PCR reads with MiXCR, giving one entry per CDR3 protein. Of some 500,000 distinct CDR3 sequences in the sample, over 10% are singletons; the top ten hold around 14%. With 4 bases clipped from V and 0 bases from J, the junction kept 9 bases outside the gene matches. CDR3 length equals 19 residues. From germline, CDR1 is SGHRS and CDR2 YFSETQ. Broader study findings: Few additional T cells are recruited per seasonal influenza vaccination, authors suggested.

Sequences were derived from PBMCs from blood, sampled 45 days after vaccination. The chain combines TRBV5-1 with TRBJ2-1, with TRBD2 identical over 14 bases. This sequence originates from a man aged 50-60 years who received an inactivated influenza vaccine. The CDR3 nucleotides are TGCGCCAGCAGCCCCTGGACTAGCGGGGGGTTAAGCTCCTACAATGAGCAGTTCTTC. The encoded protein is CASSPWTSGGLSSYNEQFF. The full variable domain, its missing parts supplied by reference TRBV5-1 and TRBJ2-1, is KAGVTQTPRYLIKTRGQQVTLSCSPISGHRSVSWYQQTPGQGLQFLFEYFSETQRNKGNFPGRFSGRQFSNSRSEMNVSTLELGDSALYLCASSPWTSGGLSSYNEQFFGPGTRLTVL.